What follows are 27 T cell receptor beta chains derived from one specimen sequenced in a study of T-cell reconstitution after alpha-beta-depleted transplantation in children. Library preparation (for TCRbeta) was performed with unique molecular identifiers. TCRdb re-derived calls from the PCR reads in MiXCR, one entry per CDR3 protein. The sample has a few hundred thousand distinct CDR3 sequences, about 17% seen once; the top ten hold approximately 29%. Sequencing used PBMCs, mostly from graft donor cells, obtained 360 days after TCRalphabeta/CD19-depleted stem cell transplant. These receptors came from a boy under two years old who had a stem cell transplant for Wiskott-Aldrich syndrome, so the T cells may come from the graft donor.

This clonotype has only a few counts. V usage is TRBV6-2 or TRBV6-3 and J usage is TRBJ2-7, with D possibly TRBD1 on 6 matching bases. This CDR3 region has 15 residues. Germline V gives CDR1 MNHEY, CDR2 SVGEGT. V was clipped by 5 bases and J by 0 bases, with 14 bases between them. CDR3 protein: CASSRTARLSYEQYF. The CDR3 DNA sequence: TGTGCCAGCAGTCGGACAGCGCGCCTCTCCTACGAGCAGTACTTC.

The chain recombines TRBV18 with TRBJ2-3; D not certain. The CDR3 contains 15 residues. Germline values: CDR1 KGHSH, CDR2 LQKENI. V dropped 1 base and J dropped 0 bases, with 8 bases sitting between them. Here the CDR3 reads CASSPQAHSTDTQYF. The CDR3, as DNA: TGTGCCAGCTCACCACAGGCCCATAGCACAGATACGCAGTATTTT.

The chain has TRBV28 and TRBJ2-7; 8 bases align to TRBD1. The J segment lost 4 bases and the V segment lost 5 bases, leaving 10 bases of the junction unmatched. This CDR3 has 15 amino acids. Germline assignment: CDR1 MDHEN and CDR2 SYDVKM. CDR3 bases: TGTGCCAGCAGTGGCGCCGGGACAGGTGATTACGAGCAGTACTTC. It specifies CASSGAGTGDYEQYF.

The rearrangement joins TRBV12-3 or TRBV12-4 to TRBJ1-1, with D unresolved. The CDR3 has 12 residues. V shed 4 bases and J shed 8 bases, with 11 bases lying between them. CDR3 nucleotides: TGTGCCAGCAGTTCGAAGGGTGTGGAAGCTTTCTTT. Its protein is CASSSKGVEAFF.

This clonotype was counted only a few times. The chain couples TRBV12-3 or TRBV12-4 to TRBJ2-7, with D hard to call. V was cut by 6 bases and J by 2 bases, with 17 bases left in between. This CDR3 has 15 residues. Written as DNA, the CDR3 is TGTGCCAGCAGCCCGACATTTCAAGTGACCTACGAGCAGTACTTC. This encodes CASSPTFQVTYEQYF.

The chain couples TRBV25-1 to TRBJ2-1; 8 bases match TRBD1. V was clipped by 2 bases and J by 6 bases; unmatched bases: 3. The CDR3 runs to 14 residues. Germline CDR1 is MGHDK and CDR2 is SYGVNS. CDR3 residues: CASSEQGARNEQFF. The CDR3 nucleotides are TGTGCCAGCAGTGAACAGGGGGCGCGCAATGAGCAGTTCTTC.

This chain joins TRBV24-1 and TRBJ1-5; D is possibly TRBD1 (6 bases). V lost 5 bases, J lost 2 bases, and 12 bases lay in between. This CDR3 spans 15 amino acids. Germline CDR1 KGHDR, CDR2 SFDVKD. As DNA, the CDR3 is TGTGCCACCAGTGCAACAGGGATGGGCAATCAGCCCCAGCATTTT. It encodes CATSATGMGNQPQHF.

The CDR3 loop reads CASSVHRNTEAFF. The DNA of the CDR3 is TGCGCCAGCTCTGTACACAGGAACACTGAAGCTTTCTTT. The V call is TRBV10-2, the J call TRBJ1-1; D is undetermined. Germline loops: CDR1 WSHSY, CDR2 SAAADI. The V end lost 8 bases, the J end lost 1 base, and 11 bases lay between the germline ends. The CDR3 runs 13 residues.

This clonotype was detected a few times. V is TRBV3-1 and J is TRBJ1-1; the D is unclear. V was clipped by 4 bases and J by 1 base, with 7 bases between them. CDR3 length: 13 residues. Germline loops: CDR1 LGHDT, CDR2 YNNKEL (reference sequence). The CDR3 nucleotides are TGTGCCAGCAGCCGGATCCAGAACACTGAAGCTTTCTTT. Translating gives CASSRIQNTEAFF.

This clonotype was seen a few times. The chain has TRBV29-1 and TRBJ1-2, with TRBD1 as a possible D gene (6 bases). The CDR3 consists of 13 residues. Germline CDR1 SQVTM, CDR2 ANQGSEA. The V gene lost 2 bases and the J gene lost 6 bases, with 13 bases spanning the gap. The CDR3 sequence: CSVEKDSFNGYTF. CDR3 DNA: TGCAGCGTTGAAAAGGACAGCTTTAATGGCTACACCTTC. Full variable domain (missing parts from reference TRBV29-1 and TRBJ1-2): SAVISQKPSRDICQRGTSLTIQCQVDSQVTMMFWYRQQPGQSLTLIATANQGSEATYESGFVIDKFPISRPNLTFSTLTVSNMSPEDSSIYLCSVEKDSFNGYTFGSGTRLTVV.

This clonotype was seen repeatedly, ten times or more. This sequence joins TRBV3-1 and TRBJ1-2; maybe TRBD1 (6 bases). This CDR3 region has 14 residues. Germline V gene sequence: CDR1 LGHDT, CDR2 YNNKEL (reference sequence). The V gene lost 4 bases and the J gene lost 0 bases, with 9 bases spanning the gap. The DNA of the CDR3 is TGTGCCAGCAGCCGCAGGACAGCTAACTATGGCTACACCTTC. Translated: CASSRRTANYGYTF.

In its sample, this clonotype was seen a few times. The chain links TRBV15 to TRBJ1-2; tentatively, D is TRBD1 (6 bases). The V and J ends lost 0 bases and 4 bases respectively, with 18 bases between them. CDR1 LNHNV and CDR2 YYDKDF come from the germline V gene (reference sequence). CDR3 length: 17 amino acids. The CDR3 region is CATSRERTDPRPYGYTF. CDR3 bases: TGTGCCACCAGCAGAGAAAGGACAGATCCCCGTCCCTATGGCTACACCTTC.

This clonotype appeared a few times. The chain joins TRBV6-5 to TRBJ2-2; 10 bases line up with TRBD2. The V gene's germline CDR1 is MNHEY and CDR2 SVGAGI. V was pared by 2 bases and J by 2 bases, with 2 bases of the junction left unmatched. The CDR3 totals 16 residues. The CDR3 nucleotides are TGTGCCAGCAGTTACCCTAGCGGGGGTAACACCGGGGAGCTGTTTTTT. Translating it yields CASSYPSGGNTGELFF.

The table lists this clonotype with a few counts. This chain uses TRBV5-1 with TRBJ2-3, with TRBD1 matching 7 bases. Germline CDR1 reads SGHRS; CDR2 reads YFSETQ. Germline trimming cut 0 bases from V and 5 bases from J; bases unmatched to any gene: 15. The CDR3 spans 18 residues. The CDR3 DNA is TGCGCCAGCAGCTTGGTGGGCCCCGGGACAGATGGGGGAGATACGCAGTATTTT. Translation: CASSLVGPGTDGGDTQYF. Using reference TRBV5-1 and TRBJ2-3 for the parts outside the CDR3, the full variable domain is KAGVTQTPRYLIKTRGQQVTLSCSPISGHRSVSWYQQTPGQGLQFLFEYFSETQRNKGNFPGRFSGRQFSNSRSEMNVSTLELGDSALYLCASSLVGPGTDGGDTQYFGPGTRLTVL.

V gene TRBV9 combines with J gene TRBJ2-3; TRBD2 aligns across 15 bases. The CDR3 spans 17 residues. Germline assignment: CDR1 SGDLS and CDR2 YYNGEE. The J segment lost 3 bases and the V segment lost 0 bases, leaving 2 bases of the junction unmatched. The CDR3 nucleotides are TGTGCCAGCAGCGTAGTGGGGACTAGCGGGAGGACAGATACGCAGTATTTT. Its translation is CASSVVGTSGRTDTQYF.

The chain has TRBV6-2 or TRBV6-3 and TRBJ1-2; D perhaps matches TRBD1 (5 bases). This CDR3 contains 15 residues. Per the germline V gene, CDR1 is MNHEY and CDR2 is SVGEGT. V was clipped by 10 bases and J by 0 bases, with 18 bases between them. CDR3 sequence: CATINGGRPNYGYTF. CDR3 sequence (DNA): TGTGCCACAATCAACGGGGGACGCCCTAACTATGGCTACACCTTC.

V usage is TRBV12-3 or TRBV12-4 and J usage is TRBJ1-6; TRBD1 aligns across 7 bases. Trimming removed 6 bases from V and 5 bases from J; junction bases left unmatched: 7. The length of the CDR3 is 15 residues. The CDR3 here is CASSWRGGNNSPLHF. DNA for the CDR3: TGTGCCAGCAGCTGGCGAGGGGGCAATAATTCACCCCTCCACTTT.

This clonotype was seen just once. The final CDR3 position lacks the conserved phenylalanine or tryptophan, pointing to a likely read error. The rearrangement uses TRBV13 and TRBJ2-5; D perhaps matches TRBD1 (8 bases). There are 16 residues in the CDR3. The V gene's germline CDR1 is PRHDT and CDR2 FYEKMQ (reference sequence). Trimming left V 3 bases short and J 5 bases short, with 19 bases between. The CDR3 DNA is TGTGCCAGCAGCTTTATATCAGCGGGACAGGCCGAGACCCAGTACATC. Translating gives CASSFISAGQAETQYI.

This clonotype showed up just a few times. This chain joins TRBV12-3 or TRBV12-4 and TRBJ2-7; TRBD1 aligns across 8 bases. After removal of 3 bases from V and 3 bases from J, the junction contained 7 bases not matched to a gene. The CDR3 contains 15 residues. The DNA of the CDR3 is TGTGCCAGCAGTTTGGAGACAGGGGTTGGCTACGAGCAGTACTTC. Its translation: CASSLETGVGYEQYF.

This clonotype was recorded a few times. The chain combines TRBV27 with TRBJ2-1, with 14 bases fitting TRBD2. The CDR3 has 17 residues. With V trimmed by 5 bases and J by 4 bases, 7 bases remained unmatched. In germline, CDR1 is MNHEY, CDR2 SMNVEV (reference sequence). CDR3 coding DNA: TGTGCCAGCAGTCCACGACTAGCGGGAGGGATTTACAATGAGCAGTTCTTC. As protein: CASSPRLAGGIYNEQFF.

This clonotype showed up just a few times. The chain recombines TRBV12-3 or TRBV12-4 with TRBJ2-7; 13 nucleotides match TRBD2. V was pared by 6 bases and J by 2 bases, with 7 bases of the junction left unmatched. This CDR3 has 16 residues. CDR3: CASRPGLAGNPYEQYF. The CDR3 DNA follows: TGTGCCAGCAGACCGGGACTAGCGGGAAATCCCTACGAGCAGTACTTC.

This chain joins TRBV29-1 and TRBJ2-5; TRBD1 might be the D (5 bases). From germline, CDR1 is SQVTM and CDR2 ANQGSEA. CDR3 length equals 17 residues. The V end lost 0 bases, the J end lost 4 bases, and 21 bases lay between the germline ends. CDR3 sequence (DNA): TGCAGCGTTGAAGATCCGTCTCCGGCAGGGTGGATAGAGACCCAGTACTTC. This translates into CSVEDPSPAGWIETQYF.

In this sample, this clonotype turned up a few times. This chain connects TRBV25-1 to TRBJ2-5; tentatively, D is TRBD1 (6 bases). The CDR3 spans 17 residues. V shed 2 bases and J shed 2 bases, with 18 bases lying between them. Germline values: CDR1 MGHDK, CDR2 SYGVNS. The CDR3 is CASSEMRRTAIQETQYF. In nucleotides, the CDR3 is TGTGCCAGCAGTGAAATGAGGAGGACAGCTATACAAGAGACCCAGTACTTC.

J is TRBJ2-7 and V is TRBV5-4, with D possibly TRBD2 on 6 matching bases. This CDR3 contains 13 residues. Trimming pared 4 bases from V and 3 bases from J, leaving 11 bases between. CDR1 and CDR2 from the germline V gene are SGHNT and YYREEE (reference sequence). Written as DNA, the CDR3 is TGTGCCAGCAGCACCGGGACTGGCTACGAGCAGTACTTC. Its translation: CASSTGTGYEQYF.

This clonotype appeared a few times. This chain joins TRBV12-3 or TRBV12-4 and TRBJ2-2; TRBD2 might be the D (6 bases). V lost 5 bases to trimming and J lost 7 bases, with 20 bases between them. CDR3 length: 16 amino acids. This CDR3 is CASSDTGGQGVGELFF. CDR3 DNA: TGTGCCAGCAGTGATACCGGGGGTCAAGGGGTCGGGGAGCTGTTTTTT.

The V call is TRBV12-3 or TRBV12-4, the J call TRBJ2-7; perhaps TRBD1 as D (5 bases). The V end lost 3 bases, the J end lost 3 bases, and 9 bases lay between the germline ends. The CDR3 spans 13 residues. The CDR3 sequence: CASSFGAHYEQYF. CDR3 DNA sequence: TGTGCCAGCAGTTTTGGGGCCCACTACGAGCAGTACTTC.

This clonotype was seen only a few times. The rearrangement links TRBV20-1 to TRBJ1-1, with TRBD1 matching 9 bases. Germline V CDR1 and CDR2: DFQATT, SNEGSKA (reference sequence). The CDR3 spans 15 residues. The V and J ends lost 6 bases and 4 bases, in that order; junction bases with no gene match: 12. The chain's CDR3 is CSARPGQGVSTEAFF. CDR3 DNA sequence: TGCAGTGCCAGGCCGGGACAGGGAGTTTCCACTGAAGCTTTCTTT.